What follows are 20 T cell receptor beta chains derived from one specimen sequenced in a study of OX40 agonist ivuxolimab in advanced cancers. Repertoires were generated with immunoSEQ multiplex PCR, while TCRdb's copy carries only in-frame clones and drops some. The sample has 74,000 or so clones, approximately 92% seen once. The input for sequencing was CD4+ or CD8+ T cells sorted from blood, taken in a trial of the OX40 agonist ivuxolimab. The receptors derive from an adult with an advanced solid tumor such as melanoma, head and neck, liver or kidney cancer.

CDR3 protein: CASSQYPTGSNTGELFF. The CDR3 region has the DNA TGCGCCAGCAGCCAGTACCCGACAGGGAGTAACACCGGGGAGCTGTTTTTT. This chain uses TRBV4-3 with TRBJ2-2; 7 positions agree with TRBD1. Germline assignment: CDR1 LGHNA and CDR2 YSLEER. CDR3 length equals 17 residues. V lost 3 bases, J lost 2 bases, and 9 bases stayed unmatched.

This clone occurred once. This sequence joins TRBV25-1 and TRBJ2-2; no clear D. Germline V CDR1 and CDR2: MGHDK, SYGVNS. Trimming removed 11 bases at V and 3 bases at J, with 13 bases between. This CDR3 contains 13 residues. Written as DNA, the CDR3 is TGTGCCTTTACTGGGCGCGACACCGGGGAGCTGTTTTTT. Its protein is CAFTGRDTGELFF.

This clone was seen more than once but under ten times. V gene TRBV6-5 combines with J gene TRBJ1-1; no reliable D call. The CDR3 covers 13 residues. Per germline, CDR1 MNHEY and CDR2 SVGAGI. V shed 6 bases and J shed 4 bases, with 12 bases lying between them. The CDR3 sequence is CASRDEGGTEAFF. CDR3 in DNA: TGTGCCAGCAGAGACGAGGGAGGCACTGAAGCTTTCTTT.

This chain uses TRBV5-5 with TRBJ2-7, with D tentatively TRBD1 (6 bases). The CDR3 loop spans 16 amino acids. Germline V gene data show CDR1 as SGHKS and CDR2 as YYEKEE (reference sequence). Between the trimmed V and J ends, which lost 4 bases and 0 bases, there was a span of 17 bases. DNA for the CDR3: TGTGCCAGCAGCGCGGCGGCTTGGGACACCTCCTACGAGCAGTACTTC. Encoded protein: CASSAAAWDTSYEQYF.

V is TRBV23-1 and J is TRBJ2-5; D may be TRBD1 or TRBD2 (7 bases each). The J call could be wrong; TRBJ2-7 is a better fit for the DNA end. TRBV23-1 counts as an open reading frame of uncertain function. CDR3 size: 17 residues. The CDR3: CASSQRTRGGGSYEQYF. CDR3 in DNA: TGCGCCAGCAGTCAACGAACCAGGGGGGGCGGTTCGTACGAGCAGTACTTC.

This clone was observed once. The CDR3 sequence: CASRPGLDLSPLHF. CDR3 in DNA: TGTGCCAGCAGGCCGGGCCTCGACCTCTCACCCCTCCACTTT. J is TRBJ1-6 and V is TRBV6-1, with unresolved D. The CDR3 loop spans 14 amino acids. The V end lost 6 bases, the J end lost 10 bases, and 16 bases lay between the germline ends. Germline-derived CDR1 and CDR2 are MNHNS and SASEGT.

This sequence joins TRBV5-1 and TRBJ2-4; D gene ambiguous. Germline CDR1 SGHRS, CDR2 YFSETQ. There are 13 residues in the CDR3. V lost 0 bases, J lost 8 bases, and 9 bases lay in between. CDR3 sequence reads: CASSLVTSDIQYF. In DNA, the CDR3 is TGCGCCAGCAGCTTGGTTACGTCCGACATTCAGTACTTC.

V and J are TRBV4-3 and TRBJ2-1; D remains unclear. The CDR3 covers 16 residues. Deletions cut 3 bases from V and 5 bases from J, with 17 bases between. Germline CDR1 LGHNA, CDR2 YSLEER. CDR3 sequence reads: CASSHDGVFRDNEQFF. CDR3 in DNA: TGCGCCAGCAGCCATGACGGCGTCTTTCGGGACAATGAGCAGTTCTTC.

This chain connects TRBV4-3 to TRBJ2-3; 10 bases are shared with TRBD1. Germline CDR1 is LGHNA and CDR2 is YSLEER. V was pared by 2 bases and J by 1 base, with 9 bases of the junction left unmatched. The CDR3 sequence is 18 residues long. The CDR3 coding sequence is TGCGCCAGCAGCCAAACTTTCGGGACAGGGGCGGGCACAGATACGCAGTATTTT. It yields the protein CASSQTFGTGAGTDTQYF.

The V gene is TRBV27, the J gene TRBJ1-2; TRBD1 might be the D (5 bases). From germline, CDR1 is MNHEY and CDR2 SMNVEV (reference sequence). The ends were cut back, 3 bases at V and 6 bases at J, with 11 bases in the middle. The CDR3 extends over 13 amino acids. CDR3 coding DNA: TGTGCCAGCAGTTTTGGGGGTTGGGATGGCTACACCTTC. Protein product: CASSFGGWDGYTF.

The V gene is TRBV9, the J gene TRBJ2-3; TRBD2 aligns across 7 bases. From germline, CDR1 is SGDLS and CDR2 YYNGEE. Germline trimming cut 4 bases from V and 3 bases from J; bases unmatched to any gene: 2. This CDR3 is built from 13 residues. The CDR3 loop reads CASSWEGTDTQYF. The DNA of the CDR3 is TGTGCCAGCAGCTGGGAGGGAACAGATACGCAGTATTTT.

V gene TRBV15 combines with J gene TRBJ1-1; D perhaps matches TRBD1 (5 bases). The CDR3 runs 18 residues. Trimming removed 0 bases from V and 0 bases from J, with 17 bases in between. CDR1 is LNHNV, CDR2 YYDKDF, per germline (reference sequence). CDR3 nucleotides: TGTGCCACCAGCAGAGATGGCGTGGGGGAACGGCTGAACACTGAAGCTTTCTTT. As protein: CATSRDGVGERLNTEAFF.

J is TRBJ1-1 and V is TRBV6-5; D remains unclear. CDR1 MNHEY and CDR2 SVGAGI come from the germline V gene. V lost 9 bases and J 1 base, leaving 15 bases between the germline ends. This CDR3 has 14 amino acids. The CDR3 reads CASFAGSANTEAFF. As DNA, the CDR3 is TGTGCCAGTTTCGCGGGATCCGCGAACACTGAAGCTTTCTTT.

This clone was found once. V gene TRBV5-4 combines with J gene TRBJ2-7; D gene ambiguous. The CDR3 is made up of 12 amino acids. Germline CDR1 SGHNT, CDR2 YYREEE (reference sequence). Trimming shortened V by 3 bases and J by 3 bases, and 7 bases separated the two germline ends. The CDR3 DNA reads as TGTGCCAGCAGCTCACAAAGCTACGAGCAGTACTTC. This sequence encodes CASSSQSYEQYF.

The chain couples TRBV7-2 to TRBJ1-2, with D possibly TRBD1 on 5 matching bases. Trimming took 5 bases from V and 3 from J, leaving 16 bases between them. The CDR3 has 15 residues. Germline lookup yields CDR1 SGHTA and CDR2 FQGNSA. CDR3 sequence: CASSDRTPQDYGYTF. In DNA form, the CDR3 reads TGTGCCAGCAGCGATAGGACACCGCAGGACTATGGCTACACCTTC. Variable domain in full (rest from reference TRBV7-2 and TRBJ1-2): GAGVSQSPSNKVTEKGKDVELRCDPISGHTALYWYRQSLGQGLEFLIYFQGNSAPDKSGLPSDRFSAERTGGSVSTLTIQRTQQEDSAVYLCASSDRTPQDYGYTFGSGTRLTVV.

The chain has TRBV19 and TRBJ1-2, with D possibly matching TRBD1 (5 bases). Trimming left V 3 bases short and J 8 bases short, with 16 bases between. The CDR3 consists of 14 residues. The germline gives CDR1 LNHDA, CDR2 SQIVND (reference sequence). CDR3 DNA sequence: TGTGCCAGTAGTATGGGACGGGAGAACTCCGGCTACACCTTC. This codes for CASSMGRENSGYTF.

V is TRBV30 and J is TRBJ2-1; 15 bases fit TRBD2. The germline CDR1 and CDR2 sequences are GTSNPN and SVGIG (reference sequence). V was pared by 3 bases and J by 2 bases, with 11 bases of the junction left unmatched. The CDR3 totals 19 residues. The CDR3 DNA follows: TGTGCCTGGAGGGACGGACTAGCGGGAGGGCCCATGGCCTACAATGAGCAGTTCTTC. It specifies CAWRDGLAGGPMAYNEQFF.

CDR3 protein: CASSRGELRHSPLHF. For the CDR3, the DNA is TGTGCCAGCAGTCGCGGGGAATTAAGGCATTCACCCCTCCACTTT. The rearrangement links TRBV28 to TRBJ1-6; D unresolved. The CDR3 is made up of 15 amino acids. V gave up 5 bases and J gave up 8 bases, with 16 bases separating them. Germline V CDR1 and CDR2: MDHEN, SYDVKM.

The V and J genes are TRBV7-9 and TRBJ2-2; D is possibly TRBD1 (6 bases). The CDR3 runs to 15 residues. Trimming left V 5 bases short and J 5 bases short, with 15 bases between. Per the germline V gene, CDR1 is SEHNR and CDR2 is FQNEAQ (reference sequence). CDR3 nucleotides: TGTGCCAGCAGCCCTCAAGGGACAACAACCGGGGAGCTGTTTTTT. As protein: CASSPQGTTTGELFF. Based on the CDR3 plus reference TRBV7-9 and TRBJ2-2, the full variable domain is DTGVSQNPRHKITKRGQNVTFRCDPISEHNRLYWYRQTLGQGPEFLTYFQNEAQLEKSRLLSDRFSAERPKGSFSTLEIQRTEQGDSAMYLCASSPQGTTTGELFFGEGSRLTVL.

This clone was observed a handful of times. The gene calls are TRBV2 and TRBJ1-5; TRBD1 is a possible D gene (6 bases). The CDR3 extends over 13 amino acids. Trimming took 5 bases from V and 6 from J, leaving 11 bases between them. Germline CDR1 and CDR2: SNHLY and FYNNEI. The CDR3 DNA follows: TGTGCCAGCAGTCCACAGGGTGCTCAGCCCCAGCATTTT. Translated, it gives CASSPQGAQPQHF.